The rows below give T cell receptor beta chains drawn from one sample of a study of cytomegalovirus exposure and HLA in healthy donors. Generated by immunoSEQ multiplex PCR, the TCRdb table keeps only in-frame clones and is missing some. The table lists some 110,000 clones, less than 85% of them singletons. The sample consisted of PBMCs. These receptors were collected from a man between 40 and 49 years old in good health and CMV-seropositive. CDR3s include the opening cysteine and the closing phenylalanine or tryptophan. The order of the fields is J gene, D gene, V gene, CDR3 length, clone size, CDR3 protein, CDR3 DNA. D genes are given only for firm matches. Clone size, where shown, is once, few, many, or a class for clones that have expanded.

J gene: TRBJ1-5
D gene: .
V gene: TRBV7-3
CDR3 length: 13
clone size: .
CDR3 protein: CASSLQGDQPQHF
CDR3 DNA: TGTGCCAGCAGCTTACAAGGGGATCAGCCCCAGCATTTT

J gene: TRBJ2-2
D gene: .
V gene: TRBV7-2
CDR3 length: 16
clone size: .
CDR3 protein: CASSRRSQGNTGELFF
CDR3 DNA: TGTGCCAGCAGCCGTCGGAGTCAGGGGAACACCGGGGAGCTGTTTTTT

J gene: TRBJ2-7
D gene: TRBD2
V gene: TRBV11-2
CDR3 length: 15
clone size: .
CDR3 protein: CASSLLAGRTYEQYF
CDR3 DNA: TGTGCCAGCAGCCTTTTAGCGGGGAGAACCTACGAGCAGTACTTC

J gene: TRBJ2-6
D gene: TRBD1
V gene: TRBV5-5
CDR3 length: 18
clone size: .
CDR3 protein: CASSLGGTGGGGANVLTF
CDR3 DNA: TGTGCCAGCAGCTTAGGTGGGACAGGGGGCGGTGGGGCCAACGTCCTGACTTTC

J gene: TRBJ1-2
D gene: TRBD1
V gene: TRBV27
CDR3 length: 13
clone size: .
CDR3 protein: CASSRRGLGGYTF
CDR3 DNA: TGTGCCAGCAGTCGCAGGGGGCTTGGCGGCTACACCTTC

J gene: TRBJ1-1
D gene: TRBD1
V gene: TRBV15
CDR3 length: 16
clone size: .
CDR3 protein: CATSSRGQGRDTEAFF
CDR3 DNA: TGTGCCACCAGCAGCAGGGGACAGGGAAGGGACACTGAAGCTTTCTTT

J gene: TRBJ1-2
D gene: .
V gene: TRBV5-4
CDR3 length: 13
clone size: .
CDR3 protein: CASSLSGLPGYTF
CDR3 DNA: TGTGCCAGCAGCTTGTCGGGACTGCCTGGCTACACCTTC

J gene: TRBJ2-7
D gene: .
V gene: TRBV5-4
CDR3 length: 12
clone size: .
CDR3 protein: CASSWKGYEQYF
CDR3 DNA: TGTGCCAGCAGCTGGAAGGGGTACGAGCAGTACTTC

J gene: TRBJ2-7
D gene: TRBD2
V gene: TRBV7-3
CDR3 length: 18
clone size: .
CDR3 protein: CASSRYSRAGTSGVEQYF
CDR3 DNA: TGTGCCAGCAGCCGTTACAGCCGGGCCGGGACTAGCGGTGTCGAGCAGTACTTC

J gene: TRBJ1-5
D gene: .
V gene: TRBV19
CDR3 length: 15
clone size: .
CDR3 protein: CASTDRGLHNQPQHF
CDR3 DNA: TGTGCCAGTACCGACCGAGGGCTGCACAATCAGCCCCAGCATTTT

J gene: TRBJ2-7
D gene: .
V gene: TRBV11-2
CDR3 length: 15
clone size: .
CDR3 protein: CASSLAPTSSYEQYF
CDR3 DNA: TGTGCCAGCAGCTTAGCCCCTACGAGCTCCTACGAGCAGTACTTC

J gene: TRBJ1-3
D gene: .
V gene: TRBV29-1
CDR3 length: 16
clone size: .
CDR3 protein: CSARLPGLSSGNTIYF
CDR3 DNA: TGCAGCGCACGATTACCGGGACTAAGCTCTGGAAACACCATATATTTT

J gene: TRBJ2-1
D gene: .
V gene: TRBV11-2
CDR3 length: 11
clone size: .
CDR3 protein: CASSFRGEQFF
CDR3 DNA: TGTGCCAGCAGCTTTCGGGGTGAGCAGTTCTTC

J gene: TRBJ2-2
D gene: TRBD1
V gene: TRBV30
CDR3 length: 13
clone size: .
CDR3 protein: CAWDRGGTGELFF
CDR3 DNA: TGTGCCTGGGACAGGGGTGGCACCGGGGAGCTGTTTTTT

J gene: TRBJ1-1
D gene: .
V gene: TRBV30
CDR3 length: 13
clone size: once
CDR3 protein: CAWSQGMNTEAFF
CDR3 DNA: TGTGCCTGGAGTCAGGGGATGAACACTGAAGCTTTCTTT

J gene: TRBJ1-5
D gene: TRBD1
V gene: TRBV27
CDR3 length: 19
clone size: .
CDR3 protein: CASSFEPPGTGYGNQPQHF
CDR3 DNA: TGTGCCAGCAGTTTCGAACCCCCCGGGACAGGGTATGGCAATCAGCCCCAGCATTTT

J gene: TRBJ2-7
D gene: .
V gene: TRBV19
CDR3 length: 13
clone size: .
CDR3 protein: CASSMRQPYEQYF
CDR3 DNA: TGTGCCAGTAGTATGAGGCAGCCCTACGAGCAGTACTTC

J gene: TRBJ2-5
D gene: TRBD2
V gene: TRBV7-3
CDR3 length: 15
clone size: .
CDR3 protein: CASSLRAGAAETQYF
CDR3 DNA: TGTGCCAGCAGCTTAAGAGCGGGGGCAGCAGAGACCCAGTACTTC

J gene: TRBJ2-7
D gene: .
V gene: TRBV6-5
CDR3 length: 12
clone size: few
CDR3 protein: CASSRGSYEQYF
CDR3 DNA: TGTGCCAGCAGTCGGGGATCCTACGAGCAGTACTTC

J gene: TRBJ1-1
D gene: .
V gene: TRBV28
CDR3 length: 11
clone size: .
CDR3 protein: CASSFPTEAFF
CDR3 DNA: TGTGCCAGCAGTTTTCCAACTGAAGCTTTCTTT

J gene: TRBJ2-7
D gene: .
V gene: TRBV29-1
CDR3 length: 12
clone size: .
CDR3 protein: CSGETDNYEQYF
CDR3 DNA: TGCAGCGGTGAGACAGACAACTACGAGCAGTACTTC

J gene: TRBJ2-5
D gene: TRBD2
V gene: TRBV9
CDR3 length: 16
clone size: few
CDR3 protein: CASGAGVGSVQETQYF
CDR3 DNA: TGTGCCAGCGGGGCGGGGGTCGGATCGGTCCAAGAGACCCAGTACTTC

J gene: TRBJ2-3
D gene: .
V gene: TRBV15
CDR3 length: 14
clone size: few
CDR3 protein: CATSRGASTDTQYF
CDR3 DNA: TGTGCCACCAGCAGAGGGGCCAGCACAGATACGCAGTATTTT

J gene: TRBJ2-3
D gene: .
V gene: TRBV9
CDR3 length: 15
clone size: .
CDR3 protein: CASSVAGGQGDTQYF
CDR3 DNA: TGTGCCAGCAGCGTAGCCGGGGGGCAGGGAGATACGCAGTATTTT

J gene: TRBJ2-3
D gene: .
V gene: TRBV18
CDR3 length: 16
clone size: .
CDR3 protein: CASSLGQAGAADTQYF
CDR3 DNA: TGTGCCAGCTCACTTGGTCAGGCAGGGGCAGCAGATACGCAGTATTTT

J gene: TRBJ2-7
D gene: .
V gene: TRBV7-2
CDR3 length: 16
clone size: .
CDR3 protein: CASSTQSMESSYEQYF
CDR3 DNA: TGTGCCAGCAGCACGCAGTCGATGGAGAGCTCCTACGAGCAGTACTTC

J gene: TRBJ2-6
D gene: TRBD1
V gene: TRBV28
CDR3 length: 18
clone size: .
CDR3 protein: CASSRDPGTGSGANVLTF
CDR3 DNA: TGTGCCAGCAGTCGCGATCCCGGGACAGGCTCTGGGGCCAACGTCCTGACTTTC

J gene: TRBJ2-2
D gene: .
V gene: TRBV21-1
CDR3 length: 15
clone size: .
CDR3 protein: CASSIWTANTGELFF
CDR3 DNA: TGTGCCAGCAGCATTTGGACAGCGAACACCGGGGAGCTGTTTTTT

J gene: TRBJ2-7
D gene: .
V gene: TRBV7-3
CDR3 length: 14
clone size: .
CDR3 protein: CASSLGSGFYEQYF
CDR3 DNA: TGTGCCAGCAGCTTAGGCTCGGGTTTCTACGAGCAGTACTTC

J gene: TRBJ2-3
D gene: .
V gene: TRBV9
CDR3 length: 15
clone size: .
CDR3 protein: CASSVVGALTDTQYF
CDR3 DNA: TGTGCCAGCAGCGTAGTTGGGGCGCTCACAGATACGCAGTATTTT

J gene: TRBJ1-6
D gene: .
V gene: TRBV30
CDR3 length: 17
clone size: .
CDR3 protein: CAWSVSRTSSYNSPLHF
CDR3 DNA: TGTGCCTGGAGTGTATCCCGAACCAGCTCCTATAATTCACCCCTCCACTTT

J gene: TRBJ2-2
D gene: TRBD1
V gene: TRBV9
CDR3 length: 15
clone size: .
CDR3 protein: CASSVTTGDTGELFF
CDR3 DNA: TGTGCCAGCAGCGTCACAACAGGGGACACCGGGGAGCTGTTTTTT

J gene: TRBJ2-3
D gene: .
V gene: TRBV11-3
CDR3 length: 13
clone size: .
CDR3 protein: CASSAGTPDTQYF
CDR3 DNA: TGTGCCAGCAGCGCGGGGACCCCAGATACGCAGTATTTT

J gene: TRBJ2-7
D gene: .
V gene: TRBV29-1
CDR3 length: 13
clone size: .
CDR3 protein: CSVEESRGYEQYF
CDR3 DNA: TGCAGCGTTGAAGAGTCTAGGGGCTACGAGCAGTACTTC